The present T cell receptor beta chain was sequenced within a study of brain T cells in children with intractable seizures. Overall study findings and caveats: Pre-surgery blood may have been undersampled, hiding some clones. Only CDR3 sequence similarity suggested viral specificity, without known HCMV serostatus.

This clone is a singleton in its sample. The target antigen is unknown. Using immunoSEQ multiplex PCR, the repertoire was profiled, and TCRdb retains in-frame clones only, with some absent. This sample has about 320,000 clones; over 90% occur once, and the top ten carry under 7%. Indicated time point: blood from clinic visit 5 months post-surgery; TSC patient then seizure free. The sequenced cases were selected for having the highest brain T cell transcript signatures. Patients received at least one anti-epileptic drug before surgery. This CDR3 has 14 amino acids. V was shortened by 3 bases and J by 1 base, with 10 bases between the two germline ends. Germline loops: CDR1 SGHRS, CDR2 YFSETQ.

The sample here was peripheral blood, taken more than 4 months after surgery. V and J are TRBV5-1 and TRBJ2-5, with D possibly TRBD2 on 5 matching bases. This TCR was sampled from a boy in the first two years of life with tuberous sclerosis and intractable seizures. The CDR3 DNA sequence: TGCGCCAGCAGCTGGACTCATCGCCAAGAGACCCAGTACTTC. It codes for CASSWTHRQETQYF.